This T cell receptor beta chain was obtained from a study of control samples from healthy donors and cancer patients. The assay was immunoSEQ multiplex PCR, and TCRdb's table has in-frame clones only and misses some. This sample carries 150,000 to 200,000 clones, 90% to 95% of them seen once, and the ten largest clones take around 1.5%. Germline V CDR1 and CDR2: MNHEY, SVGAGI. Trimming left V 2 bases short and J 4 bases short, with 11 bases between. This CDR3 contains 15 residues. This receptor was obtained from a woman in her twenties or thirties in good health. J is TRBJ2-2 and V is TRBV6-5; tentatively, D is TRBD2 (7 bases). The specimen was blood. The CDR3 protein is CASSYGGGPTGELFF. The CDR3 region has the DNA TGTGCCAGCAGTTACGGGGGGGGGCCCACCGGGGAGCTGTTTTTT.